This TCR beta chain was profiled in a study of blood T cell repertoires in COVID-19. Study in general: PBMCs, B-cell-depleted T cells, or T cells provided the cDNA or gDNA that made up the material.

V shed 0 bases and J shed 7 bases, with 16 bases lying between them. The CDR3 is made up of 15 amino acids. Per germline, CDR1 GTSNPN and CDR2 SVGIG (reference sequence). Method: immunoSEQ multiplex PCR; TCRdb's copy keeps in-frame clones and lacks some. The sample lists 250,000 to 350,000 clones, more than 75% occurring once. Donors in Cohort 3 who had recovered were those with two negative PCRs, healthcare professional clearance, or resolution of their symptoms. The rearrangement links TRBV30 to TRBJ2-1; D may be TRBD2 (6 bases). This receptor was identified in a woman aged 30 to 39 who had recovered from COVID-19. The sample consisted of PBMCs or T cells enriched from blood (not recorded which). Here the CDR3 reads CAWSVAAGGWNEQFF. Written as DNA, the CDR3 is TGTGCCTGGAGTGTGGCGGCCGGGGGATGGAATGAGCAGTTCTTC.